The subject of this entry is one T cell receptor (beta chain). The antigen is unknown. Researchers prepared the TCRbeta library using unique molecular identifiers, the study reports. TCRdb redid the calling of the PCR reads with MiXCR, one entry per CDR3 protein. Among 500,000 to 600,000 distinct CDR3 sequences listed, approximately 30% were seen once. Germline values: CDR1 SGHRS, CDR2 YFSETQ. CDR3 length: 14 residues. V lost 2 bases, J lost 3 bases, and 4 bases stayed unmatched. The sample comes from a study of T-cell reconstitution after alpha-beta-depleted transplantation in children. Overall study findings and caveats: The origin of high day-60 TCRbeta diversity in some patients lay in surviving recipient T cells and thymic progenitors.

V is TRBV5-1 and J is TRBJ2-7; 8 bases are shared with TRBD2. This TCR was sampled from a boy under two years old with Wiskott-Aldrich syndrome, due to receive a stem cell transplant. The sequences come from PBMCs, collected before TCRalphabeta/CD19-depleted stem cell transplant. The CDR3: CASSFTGLDYEQYF. The DNA of the CDR3 is TGCGCCAGCAGCTTTACGGGACTAGACTACGAGCAGTACTTC.